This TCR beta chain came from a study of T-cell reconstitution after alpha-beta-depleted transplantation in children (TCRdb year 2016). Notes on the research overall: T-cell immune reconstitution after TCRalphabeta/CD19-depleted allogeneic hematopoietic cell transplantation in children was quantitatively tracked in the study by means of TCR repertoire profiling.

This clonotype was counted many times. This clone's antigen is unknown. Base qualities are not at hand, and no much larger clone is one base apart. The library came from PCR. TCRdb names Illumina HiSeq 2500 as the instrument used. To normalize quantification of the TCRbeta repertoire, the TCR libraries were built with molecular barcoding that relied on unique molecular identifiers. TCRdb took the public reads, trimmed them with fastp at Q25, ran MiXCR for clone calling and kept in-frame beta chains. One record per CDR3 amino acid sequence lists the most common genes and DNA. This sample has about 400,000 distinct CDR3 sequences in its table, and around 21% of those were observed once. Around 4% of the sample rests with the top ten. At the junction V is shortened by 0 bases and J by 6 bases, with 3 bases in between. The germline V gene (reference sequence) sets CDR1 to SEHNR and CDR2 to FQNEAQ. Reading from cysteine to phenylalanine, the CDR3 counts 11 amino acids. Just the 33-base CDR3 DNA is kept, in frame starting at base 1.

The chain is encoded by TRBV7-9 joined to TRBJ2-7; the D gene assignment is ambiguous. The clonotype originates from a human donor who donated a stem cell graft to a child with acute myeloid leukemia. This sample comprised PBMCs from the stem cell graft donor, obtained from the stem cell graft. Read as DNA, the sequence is TGTGCCAGCAGCTTAGCGGGCGAGCAGTACTTC. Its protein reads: CASSLAGEQYF.